The 10 T cell receptor beta chains below were found in one sample sequenced in a study of cytomegalovirus exposure and HLA in healthy donors. The PCR employed 60 Vbeta primers together with 13 Jbeta primers. Generated by immunoSEQ multiplex PCR, the TCRdb table keeps only in-frame clones and is missing some. The table lists about 130,000 clones, about 74% of them singletons, with 2% to 2.5% in the top ten. The sample was PBMCs. These receptor sequences come from a man aged 30 to 39 in good health and CMV-seronegative.

The chain uses TRBV27 and TRBJ1-5; the D gene is possibly TRBD1 (6 bases). This CDR3 is built from 15 residues. The germline gives CDR1 MNHEY, CDR2 SMNVEV (reference sequence). The ends were cut back, 6 bases at V and 5 bases at J, with 17 bases in the middle. The CDR3: CASSLEQGGDQPQHF. The CDR3 DNA is TGTGCCAGCAGCCTCGAACAGGGCGGAGATCAGCCCCAGCATTTT.

CDR3 sequence (DNA): TGTGCCAGCAGCGAATCCGGGACAGGGGGAACTGAAGCTTTCTTT. Amino acid sequence: CASSESGTGGTEAFF. This chain links TRBV9 with TRBJ1-1; 11 bases are shared with TRBD1. The CDR3 is made up of 15 amino acids. Germline lookup yields CDR1 SGDLS and CDR2 YYNGEE. V was pared by 3 bases and J by 5 bases, with 6 bases of the junction left unmatched.

This clone was detected only once. The DNA of the CDR3 is TGTGCCAGTAGTATATTTTGGGGGGGCAATCAGCCCCAGCATTTT. Protein sequence: CASSIFWGGNQPQHF. This chain joins TRBV19 and TRBJ1-5; perhaps TRBD1 as D (5 bases). Germline lookup yields CDR1 LNHDA and CDR2 SQIVND (reference sequence). V dropped 2 bases and J dropped 2 bases, with 10 bases sitting between them. The CDR3 is 15 residues long.

This clone has just one count. The CDR3 is CASSSSGRSSYNEQFF. The CDR3 DNA reads as TGTGCCAGCAGTTCCAGCGGGAGGAGCTCCTACAATGAGCAGTTCTTC. V and J are TRBV27 and TRBJ2-1; the match to TRBD2 covers 9 bases. The V segment lost 4 bases and the J segment 0 bases; nucleotides outside the gene matches: 4. This CDR3 has 16 residues. The germline CDR1 and CDR2 sequences are MNHEY and SMNVEV (reference sequence).

V usage is TRBV5-1 and J usage is TRBJ1-4; 7 bases are shared with TRBD1. The CDR3 contains 14 residues. Germline V lookup: CDR1 SGHRS, CDR2 YFSETQ. The junction had 7 bases not matched to a gene; V was cut back by 3 bases and J by 8 bases. CDR3 in DNA: TGCGCCAGCAGCTCGACAGGGTTAGGAGAAAAACTGTTTTTT. Its translation: CASSSTGLGEKLFF.

The CDR3 nucleotides are TGTGCCAGCAGCTTGACTAGCGGGAGGGCCGCCTACAATGAGCAGTTCTTC. It translates to CASSLTSGRAAYNEQFF. The chain links TRBV5-8 to TRBJ2-1; 13 bases are a match to TRBD2. This CDR3 region has 17 residues. CDR1 and CDR2 from the germline V gene are SGHTS and YDEGEE. V dropped 1 base and J dropped 2; count of bases not matched to a gene: 3.

The V call is TRBV6-5, the J call TRBJ2-1, with D possibly matching TRBD2 (6 bases). The CDR3 loop spans 16 amino acids. V lost 4 bases, J lost 7 bases, and 20 bases lay in between. Per the germline V gene, CDR1 is MNHEY and CDR2 is SVGAGI. Here the CDR3 reads CASSSAGSGVVNEQFF. As DNA, the CDR3 is TGTGCCAGCAGTTCCGCCGGATCGGGAGTCGTTAATGAGCAGTTCTTC.

This chain links TRBV9 with TRBJ2-5; D uncertain. The CDR3 has 15 residues. Between the trimmed V and J ends, which lost 3 bases and 1 base, there was a span of 13 bases. The V gene's germline CDR1 is SGDLS and CDR2 YYNGEE. This CDR3 reads CASSAARSSQETQYF. The CDR3 DNA reads as TGTGCCAGCAGCGCAGCTAGGAGCAGCCAAGAGACCCAGTACTTC. The variable domain in full, completed from reference TRBV9 and TRBJ2-5, reads DSGVTQTPKHLITATGQRVTLRCSPRSGDLSVYWYQQSLDQGLQFLIQYYNGEERAKGNILERFSAQQFPDLHSELNLSSLELGDSALYFCASSAARSSQETQYFGPGTRLLVL.

The genes are TRBV5-1 and TRBJ2-1; TRBD2 agrees at 7 bases. CDR3 size: 15 residues. V lost 2 bases to trimming and J lost 2 bases; unmatched junction nucleotides: 4. CDR1 and CDR2 (germline): SGHRS, YFSETQ. CDR3 sequence reads: CASSLGAGPYNEQFF. For the CDR3, the DNA is TGCGCCAGCAGCTTAGGAGCGGGACCCTACAATGAGCAGTTCTTC.

This clone was counted a single time. The rearrangement links TRBV19 to TRBJ1-2; 7 bases fit TRBD1. Unmatched junction bases numbered 9, after V lost 3 bases and J lost 2 bases. Germline V gene data show CDR1 as LNHDA and CDR2 as SQIVND (reference sequence). The CDR3 is 16 residues long. CDR3 region: CASSIVQGTANYGYTF. The CDR3 nucleotides are TGTGCCAGTAGTATCGTACAGGGGACTGCCAACTATGGCTACACCTTC.